These 27 T cell receptor beta chains were sequenced from one sample in a study of cytomegalovirus exposure and HLA in healthy donors (dated by TCRdb to the late 2010s). Libraries were prepared through the immunoSEQ multiplex PCR assay. In its TCRdb copy, this immuneACCESS table keeps in-frame sequences only and misses some clones. Where compared with another copy, unresolved V genes explain less than half of these, and the others have no known cause. Counted in this sample were tens of thousands of clones; around 94% of them appeared once. The ten largest make up 1.5% to 1.8% of the sample. Sequencing used PBMCs. These receptors all come from a man aged 18 to 29 in good health and CMV-seropositive.

The V and J genes are TRBV12-5 and TRBJ2-1; possibly TRBD1 for D (6 bases). This CDR3 region has 14 residues. CDR1 LGHNT and CDR2 FRNRAP come from the germline V gene. Trimming took 1 base from V and 5 from J, leaving 9 bases between them. CDR3 residues: CASGLEGVNNEQFF. CDR3 in DNA: TGTGCTAGTGGTTTGGAGGGGGTAAACAATGAGCAGTTCTTC.

In its sample, this clone was seen once. This chain joins TRBV28 and TRBJ2-6, with unresolved D. CDR3 length: 15 amino acids. Trimming shortened V by 1 base and J by 3 bases, and 7 bases separated the two germline ends. Germline assignment: CDR1 MDHEN and CDR2 SYDVKM. CDR3 sequence reads: CASSLFQFGANVLTF. The CDR3 DNA reads as TGTGCCAGCAGTTTATTCCAGTTTGGGGCCAACGTCCTGACTTTC.

This chain links TRBV28 with TRBJ2-2; the D is unclear. CDR1 and CDR2 (germline): MDHEN, SYDVKM. The V end was cut by 6 bases, the J end by 5 bases, with 7 bases between. This CDR3 is 12 amino acids long. The DNA for the CDR3 is TGTGCCAGCAGGCAGTTAACCGGGGAGCTGTTTTTT. Its protein product is CASRQLTGELFF. The whole variable domain, remainder taken from reference TRBV28 and TRBJ2-2, is DVKVTQSSRYLVKRTGEKVFLECVQDMDHENMFWYRQDPGLGLRLIYFSYDVKMKEKGDIPEGYSVSREKKERFSLILESASTNQTSMYLCASRQLTGELFFGEGSRLTVL.

The rearrangement joins TRBV4-1 to TRBJ2-7, with TRBD2 identical over 8 bases. The CDR3 is 16 residues long. The V and J ends lost 4 bases and 6 bases, in that order; junction bases with no gene match: 14. In germline, CDR1 is MGHRA, CDR2 YSYEKL. The CDR3 spells CASSPRARLAQGEQYF. The CDR3 bases are TGCGCCAGCAGCCCCCGAGCCCGACTAGCGCAAGGCGAGCAGTACTTC.

This chain connects TRBV5-1 to TRBJ2-1, with 9 nucleotides matching TRBD2. Trimming took 4 bases from V and 10 from J; bases not matched to a gene: 15. Germline V CDR1 and CDR2: SGHRS, YFSETQ. The CDR3 contains 16 residues. CDR3 DNA: TGCGCCAGCAGCCCTTCGAGCGGGAGGCCAACCGGGGAGCAGTTCTTC. Protein sequence: CASSPSSGRPTGEQFF.

V is TRBV9 and J is TRBJ1-4; TRBD1 is a possible D gene (6 bases). Germline-derived CDR1 and CDR2 are SGDLS and YYNGEE. This CDR3 comprises 15 residues. V was trimmed by 0 bases and J by 5 bases, leaving 11 bases between them. Here the CDR3 reads CASSVAGQTNEKLFF. CDR3 bases: TGTGCCAGCAGCGTAGCCGGACAGACAAATGAAAAACTGTTTTTT.

V and J are TRBV5-1 and TRBJ2-2; the D is unclear. The CDR3 loop spans 12 amino acids. Looked up from germline, CDR1 is SGHRS and CDR2 is YFSETQ. With 4 bases removed from V and 4 bases from J, the gap between germline ends came to 5 bases. The CDR3 bases are TGCGCCAGCAGCCCCGGCACCGGGGAGCTGTTTTTT. It encodes CASSPGTGELFF.

The genes are TRBV28 and TRBJ2-1, with unresolved D. Germline CDR1 is MDHEN and CDR2 is SYDVKM. Trimming cost V 4 bases and J 5 bases, with 21 bases left between them. The CDR3 is 17 amino acids. CDR3: CASSSSSTHIGDNEQFF. CDR3 bases: TGTGCCAGCAGTTCCTCTTCAACCCATATTGGAGACAATGAGCAGTTCTTC. Drawing the rest from reference TRBV28 and TRBJ2-1, the complete variable domain is DVKVTQSSRYLVKRTGEKVFLECVQDMDHENMFWYRQDPGLGLRLIYFSYDVKMKEKGDIPEGYSVSREKKERFSLILESASTNQTSMYLCASSSSSTHIGDNEQFFGPGTRLTVL.

The gene calls are TRBV5-1 and TRBJ2-3; a weak D match, TRBD1 (6 bases). V was pared by 4 bases and J by 1 base, with 13 bases between. This CDR3 spans 15 amino acids. The germline CDR1 and CDR2 sequences are SGHRS and YFSETQ. The CDR3 reads CASSRTEGGTDTQYF. In nucleotides, the CDR3 is TGCGCCAGCAGCAGGACAGAGGGAGGCACAGATACGCAGTATTTT.

This sequence joins TRBV5-1 and TRBJ2-5; the match to TRBD1 covers 10 bases. After removal of 4 bases from V and 3 bases from J, the junction contained 6 bases not matched to a gene. Germline V gene sequence: CDR1 SGHRS, CDR2 YFSETQ. The CDR3 runs 15 residues. The CDR3 is CASSRTGTGEETQYF. CDR3 DNA: TGCGCCAGCAGCAGGACCGGGACAGGGGAAGAGACCCAGTACTTC.

V usage is TRBV12-5 and J usage is TRBJ2-3; the match to TRBD1 covers 7 bases. This CDR3 spans 18 amino acids. Germline CDR1 reads LGHNT; CDR2 reads FRNRAP. V lost 5 bases and J lost 4; bases outside the gene matches: 18. The CDR3 bases are TGTGCTAGTGGTCAAGCCCATCGAGACAGGGTCTCGTCAGATACGCAGTATTTT. Protein: CASGQAHRDRVSSDTQYF. The full variable domain, rest sourced from reference TRBV12-5 and TRBJ2-3, is DARVTQTPRHKVTEMGQEVTMRCQPILGHNTVFWYRQTMMQGLELLAYFRNRAPLDDSGMPKDRFSAEMPDATLATLKIQPSEPRDSAVYFCASGQAHRDRVSSDTQYFGPGTRLTVL.

The chain uses TRBV28 and TRBJ1-2, with D perhaps TRBD1 (5 bases). Looked up from germline, CDR1 is MDHEN and CDR2 is SYDVKM. CDR3 length: 17 amino acids. Trimming shortened V by 3 bases and J by 8 bases, and 25 bases separated the two germline ends. This chain's CDR3 is CASSFPPSGGVFSGYTF. In nucleotides, the CDR3 is TGTGCCAGCAGTTTTCCCCCCTCCGGGGGGGTATTCTCCGGCTACACCTTC.

The rearrangement joins TRBV19 to TRBJ1-1; D is uncertain. Trimming left V 6 bases short and J 4 bases short, with 12 bases between. CDR1 LNHDA and CDR2 SQIVND come from the germline V gene (reference sequence). The CDR3 loop spans 13 amino acids. The CDR3 protein is CASSEGGRTEAFF. In nucleotides, the CDR3 is TGTGCCAGTAGCGAGGGAGGGCGCACTGAAGCTTTCTTT.

CDR3 nucleotides: TGTGCCAGCAGTCCGACAGGCGTAAACTATGGCTACACCTTC. Translation gives CASSPTGVNYGYTF. This chain links TRBV28 with TRBJ1-2, with TRBD1 as a possible D gene (6 bases). CDR3 length equals 14 residues. CDR1 and CDR2 (germline): MDHEN, SYDVKM. Between the trimmed V and J ends, which lost 5 bases and 2 bases, there was a span of 12 bases.

This chain uses TRBV6-6 with TRBJ2-5; TRBD1 matches 7 bases. The CDR3 runs 14 residues. CDR1 MNHNY and CDR2 SVGAGI come from the germline V gene (reference sequence). Losses at the gene ends were 7 bases for V and 5 bases for J; bases not matched to a gene: 10. The CDR3 nucleotides read TGTGCCAGCACCGAGAGGGGGCGTGGGGAGACCCAGTACTTC. It is translated as CASTERGRGETQYF.

The rearrangement joins TRBV7-9 to TRBJ2-5; 8 bases line up with TRBD2. The V segment lost 8 bases and the J segment 4 bases; nucleotides outside the gene matches: 6. The CDR3 is made up of 13 amino acids. Germline V CDR1 and CDR2: SEHNR, FQNEAQ (reference sequence). CDR3: CASLTGGGETQYF. CDR3 coding DNA: TGTGCCAGCCTCACCGGGGGGGGAGAGACCCAGTACTTC.

The V call is TRBV9, the J call TRBJ2-1; D is possibly TRBD2 (6 bases). Germline V gene lookup returns CDR1 SGDLS and CDR2 YYNGEE. Trimming left V 0 bases short and J 1 base short, with 11 bases between. The CDR3 consists of 16 residues. For the CDR3, the DNA is TGTGCCAGCAGCGTAGGAACGGGAGTATCCTACAATGAGCAGTTCTTC. Residues: CASSVGTGVSYNEQFF.

The V call is TRBV9, the J call TRBJ2-3; 9 bases agree with TRBD1. V trimming: 3 bases; J trimming: 6 bases; junction bases outside the gene matches: 11. The CDR3 totals 16 residues. Germline V gene sequence: CDR1 SGDLS, CDR2 YYNGEE. The CDR3 protein is CASSGGQGSWRDTQYF. As DNA, the CDR3 is TGTGCCAGCAGCGGTGGACAGGGGTCGTGGAGGGATACGCAGTATTTT.

The V gene is TRBV28, the J gene TRBJ2-3; 7 bases align to TRBD2. Unmatched junction bases numbered 9, after V lost 5 bases and J lost 4 bases. Germline V CDR1 and CDR2: MDHEN, SYDVKM. This CDR3 comprises 15 residues. The CDR3 here is CASSPWGGTPDTQYF. The CDR3 DNA sequence: TGTGCCAGCAGTCCTTGGGGGGGTACCCCAGATACGCAGTATTTT.

The chain couples TRBV9 to TRBJ1-1, with a weak D call TRBD1 (5 bases). Germline values: CDR1 SGDLS, CDR2 YYNGEE. V lost 2 bases and J lost 1, with 27 bases in between. The CDR3 runs to 20 residues. CDR3 in amino acids: CASSVADYSPLGLRNTEAFF. For the CDR3, the DNA is TGTGCCAGCAGCGTCGCGGACTACAGCCCTCTGGGGCTCCGGAACACTGAAGCTTTCTTT.

CDR3 sequence reads: CASSSRGGVNQPQHF. Here the CDR3 DNA reads TGTGCCAGTAGTTCAAGGGGTGGAGTCAATCAGCCCCAGCATTTT. This chain joins TRBV19 and TRBJ1-5, with a tentative D call TRBD1 (5 bases). This CDR3 comprises 15 residues. The ends were cut back, 5 bases at V and 3 bases at J, with 14 bases in the middle. Germline V gene data show CDR1 as LNHDA and CDR2 as SQIVND (reference sequence). Looking up the rest from reference TRBV19 and TRBJ1-5 gives the full variable domain: DGGITQSPKYLFRKEGQNVTLSCEQNLNHDAMYWYRQDPGQGLRLIYYSQIVNDFQKGDIAEGYSVSREKKESFPLTVTSAQKNPTAFYLCASSSRGGVNQPQHFGDGTRLSIL.

This clone came up a few times. The rearrangement uses TRBV20-1 and TRBJ2-5, with D maybe TRBD2 (6 bases). The length of the CDR3 is 11 residues. Germline V lookup: CDR1 DFQATT, CDR2 SNEGSKA (reference sequence). The germline V and J ends were trimmed by 5 bases and 5 bases, with 9 bases remaining between them. This chain's CDR3 is CSARLGETQYF. For the CDR3, the DNA is TGCAGTGCTCGACTAGGGGAGACCCAGTACTTC.

The V call is TRBV25-1, the J call TRBJ2-3; 12 nucleotides match TRBD2. The CDR3 is 18 residues long. Germline V gives CDR1 MGHDK, CDR2 SYGVNS. Trimming at V came to 7 bases and at J to 1 base, leaving 12 bases not matched to a gene. For the CDR3, the DNA is TGTGCCAGCATTGGTTTTCTAGCGGGAGGGGAAGGCACAGATACGCAGTATTTT. As protein: CASIGFLAGGEGTDTQYF.

The V call is TRBV29-1, the J call TRBJ2-1; D possibly corresponds to TRBD2 (5 bases). Germline CDR1 reads SQVTM; CDR2 reads ANQGSEA. CDR3 length: 14 residues. The ends were cut back, 4 bases at V and 3 bases at J, with 13 bases in the middle. CDR3 loop: CSVALFGIYNEQFF. In DNA, the CDR3 is TGCAGCGTTGCCTTATTCGGGATCTACAATGAGCAGTTCTTC.

This chain joins TRBV5-6 and TRBJ2-3; D is undetermined. Germline values: CDR1 SGHDT, CDR2 YYEEEE. Trimming shortened V by 2 bases and J by 5 bases, and 12 bases separated the two germline ends. This CDR3 is 14 amino acids long. The CDR3 region is CASSLRQAGDTQYF. CDR3 DNA: TGTGCCAGCAGCTTAAGGCAGGCCGGAGATACGCAGTATTTT. The full variable domain, in which reference TRBV5-6 and TRBJ2-3 provide the parts outside the CDR3, is DAGVTQSPTHLIKTRGQQVTLRCSPKSGHDTVSWYQQALGQGPQFIFQYYEEEERQRGNFPDRFSGHQFPNYSSELNVNALLLGDSALYLCASSLRQAGDTQYFGPGTRLTVL.

The chain joins TRBV19 to TRBJ1-3; D is perhaps TRBD1 (6 bases). Trimming took 6 bases from V and 3 from J, leaving 18 bases between them. CDR1 is LNHDA and CDR2 is SQIVND in the germline V gene (reference sequence). The CDR3 sequence is 16 residues long. The CDR3 DNA is TGTGCCAGTAGAGCCCAGGGGATTTTAAGTGGAAACACCATATATTTT. This sequence encodes CASRAQGILSGNTIYF.

This clone has a single count. The chain recombines TRBV28 with TRBJ2-7; 10 bases match TRBD1. Trimming took 5 bases from V and 0 from J; bases not matched to a gene: 10. The CDR3 is 17 residues long. Germline assignment: CDR1 MDHEN and CDR2 SYDVKM. The CDR3 here is CASSPLLDRGSSYEQYF. CDR3 in DNA: TGTGCCAGCAGTCCCCTCCTGGACAGGGGGAGCTCCTACGAGCAGTACTTC. Combining the CDR3 with reference TRBV28 and TRBJ2-7 gives the whole variable domain DVKVTQSSRYLVKRTGEKVFLECVQDMDHENMFWYRQDPGLGLRLIYFSYDVKMKEKGDIPEGYSVSREKKERFSLILESASTNQTSMYLCASSPLLDRGSSYEQYFGPGTRLTVT.